A selection of T cell receptor beta chains follows, all from one sample in a study of a mutant IDH1 vaccine in newly diagnosed glioma. Repertoires were generated with immunoSEQ multiplex PCR, while TCRdb's copy carries only in-frame clones and drops some. The sample yields roughly 50,000 clones, approximately 79% seen once. The antigens for these receptors are not known. The material was PBMCs, obtained from a glioma patient whose treatment included an IDH1 peptide vaccine. These receptors all come from a man aged 35 to 55 with glioma. Each CDR3 is given with its conserved first and last residue. A D gene is named only where the DNA matches it firmly. Only part of the rows carry a size: once, few, many, or a class if the clone is expanded.

J gene	V gene	clone size	D gene	CDR3 protein	CDR3 DNA
TRBJ1-2	TRBV10-2	once	-	CASSERGGFGYGYTF	TGCGCCAGCAGTGAACGGGGGGGGTTTGGCTATGGCTACACCTTC
TRBJ2-3	TRBV6-5	-	-	CASRRDRGADTQYF	TGTGCCAGCAGACGGGACCGCGGCGCAGATACGCAGTATTTT
TRBJ2-5	TRBV19	few	-	CASSILGTGGETQYF	TGTGCCAGTAGTATCCTCGGGACCGGAGGAGAGACCCAGTACTTC
TRBJ1-1	TRBV10-3	-	-	CAISDLGGTEAFF	TGTGCCATCAGTGACCTCGGGGGGACTGAAGCTTTCTTT
TRBJ2-2	TRBV14	once	-	CASSQDTGELFF	TGTGCCAGCAGCCAAGACACCGGGGAGCTGTTTTTT
TRBJ2-2	TRBV29-1	-	-	CSIVGPSPWSANTGELFF	TGCAGCATTGTGGGGCCGTCGCCATGGAGTGCGAACACCGGGGAGCTGTTTTTT
TRBJ1-2	TRBV6-5	-	-	CASSPTPTAFYGYTF	TGTGCCAGCAGCCCAACCCCGACAGCTTTCTATGGCTACACCTTC
TRBJ2-1	TRBV30	-	-	CAWSLSRVNEQFF	TGTGCCTGGAGTCTTTCTCGGGTCAATGAGCAGTTCTTC
TRBJ1-1	TRBV7-6	-	-	CASSLEQYTEAFF	TGTGCCAGCAGCTTAGAACAGTACACTGAAGCTTTCTTT
TRBJ1-5	TRBV5-6	-	-	CASSSTVLGNQPQHF	TGTGCCAGCAGCTCGACAGTTCTGGGCAATCAGCCCCAGCATTTT
TRBJ2-3	TRBV5-1	-	TRBD2	CASSLTARAGGTDTQYF	TGCGCCAGCAGCTTGACGGCCCGGGCGGGGGGCACAGATACGCAGTATTTT
TRBJ1-1	TRBV7-9	-	-	CASSLGAPSEAFF	TGTGCCAGCAGCTTAGGAGCACCAAGTGAAGCTTTCTTT
TRBJ2-7	TRBV27	-	-	CASSLRTRHEQYF	TGTGCCAGCAGTTTAAGGACCCGCCACGAGCAGTACTTC
TRBJ1-6	TRBV30	-	TRBD1	CAWSAGTVYNSPLHF	TGTGCCTGGAGTGCCGGGACAGTCTATAATTCACCCCTCCACTTT
TRBJ2-6	TRBV5-6	-	-	CASSLLFPGARAGANVLTF	TGTGCCAGCAGCTTGCTTTTTCCGGGAGCAAGGGCTGGGGCCAACGTCCTGACTTTC
TRBJ2-5	TRBV2	-	-	CASSDFGGGPQETQYF	TGTGCCAGCAGTGATTTCGGTGGGGGGCCGCAAGAGACCCAGTACTTC
TRBJ2-3	TRBV7-2	-	TRBD1	CASSLNRGTDTQYF	TGTGCCAGCAGCTTAAACAGGGGGACAGATACGCAGTATTTT
TRBJ2-5	TRBV5-1	-	-	CASSLGSYQETQYF	TGCGCCAGCAGCTTGGGATCGTACCAAGAGACCCAGTACTTC
TRBJ1-5	TRBV7-9	few	-	CASSLAVQGGNQPQHF	TGTGCCAGCAGCTTAGCGGTACAGGGAGGAAATCAGCCCCAGCATTTT
TRBJ2-5	TRBV25-1	-	-	CASSDSLRFQETQYF	TGTGCCAGCAGTGATAGCTTACGGTTCCAAGAGACCCAGTACTTC
TRBJ1-5	TRBV2	few	-	CASKISGGGQPQHF	TGTGCCAGCAAGATCAGTGGAGGCGGGCAGCCCCAGCATTTT
TRBJ1-5	TRBV2	-	-	CASSITGNNQPQHF	TGTGCCAGCAGCATCACAGGGAATAATCAGCCCCAGCATTTT
TRBJ1-2	TRBV6-1	-	-	CASSGFGRYGYTF	TGTGCCAGCAGTGGGTTCGGGCGCTATGGCTACACCTTC
TRBJ2-7	TRBV2	once	-	CASSPTGYEQYF	TGTGCCAGCAGTCCTACGGGTTACGAGCAGTACTTC
TRBJ2-7	TRBV27	-	-	CASSLLYGGTYEQYF	TGTGCCAGCAGTTTGCTTTATGGGGGGACCTACGAGCAGTACTTC
TRBJ1-2	TRBV7-9	medium-sized	-	CASTREGGLAYGYTF	TGTGCCAGCACCCGTGAGGGGGGGCTCGCCTATGGCTACACCTTC
TRBJ1-2	TRBV4-1	-	-	CASSQEYSTGPYGYTF	TGCGCCAGCAGCCAAGAGTATTCGACAGGCCCCTATGGCTACACCTTC
TRBJ2-1	TRBV9	-	TRBD2	CASSVNSGDFNEQFF	TGTGCCAGCAGCGTCAATAGCGGGGATTTCAATGAGCAGTTCTTC
TRBJ2-7	TRBV9	-	TRBD2	CASSVAGGGYEQYF	TGTGCCAGCAGCGTAGCGGGCGGGGGATACGAGCAGTACTTC
TRBJ2-7	TRBV5-1	-	TRBD1	CASSLPGDSYEQYF	TGCGCCAGCAGCTTGCCCGGGGACAGCTACGAGCAGTACTTC
TRBJ1-4	TRBV2	-	-	CASSSDATAELFF	TGTGCCAGCAGTTCCGATGCGACAGCCGAACTGTTTTTT
TRBJ2-7	TRBV4-1	once	TRBD2	CASSQDSGGEQYF	TGCGCCAGCAGCCAAGATAGCGGGGGCGAGCAGTACTTC
TRBJ1-4	TRBV10-3	-	TRBD1	CAISEGTAEFEKLFF	TGTGCCATCAGTGAGGGGACAGCAGAGTTTGAAAAACTGTTTTTT
TRBJ1-5	TRBV6-6	-	-	CASGDLRNQPQHF	TGTGCCAGCGGGGACCTTCGGAATCAGCCCCAGCATTTT
TRBJ2-4	TRBV5-1	-	TRBD2	CASSSATSGGDIQYF	TGCGCCAGCAGCTCGGCAACAAGTGGGGGGGACATTCAGTACTTC
TRBJ1-4	TRBV10-2	-	TRBD1	CASSPGTGIEKLFF	TGCGCCAGCAGTCCCGGGACAGGGATAGAAAAACTGTTTTTT
TRBJ2-7	TRBV5-1	-	-	CASSTLTGSYEQYF	TGCGCCAGCAGCACCTTAACAGGGTCCTACGAGCAGTACTTC
TRBJ2-7	TRBV25-1	-	-	CASSGGYEQYF	TGTGCCAGCAGTGGAGGCTACGAGCAGTACTTC
TRBJ2-7	TRBV19	-	-	CASSRAWGGAYEQYF	TGTGCCAGTAGTCGTGCTTGGGGCGGAGCCTACGAGCAGTACTTC
TRBJ2-5	TRBV13	-	-	CASSDSGWETQYF	TGTGCCAGCAGCGATAGTGGTTGGGAGACCCAGTACTTC
TRBJ1-2	TRBV6-5	-	TRBD1	CASSPQGTAYGYTF	TGTGCCAGCAGCCCACAGGGGACAGCCTATGGCTACACCTTC
TRBJ1-4	TRBV4-1	-	-	CASSPRSTGTNEKLFF	TGCGCCAGCAGCCCGAGATCGACGGGAACTAATGAAAAACTGTTTTTT
TRBJ2-3	TRBV30	-	-	CAWSTTDTQYF	TGTGCCTGGAGTACCACAGATACGCAGTATTTT
TRBJ1-5	TRBV30	-	-	CAWAGTTDSPQHF	TGTGCCTGGGCCGGGACAACCGATTCGCCCCAGCATTTT
TRBJ1-6	TRBV6-1	few	TRBD1	CASSELDRGGSSPLHF	TGTGCCAGCAGTGAATTAGACAGGGGAGGGAGTTCACCCCTCCACTTT
TRBJ2-7	TRBV6-6	-	TRBD2	CASSYAGGEQYF	TGTGCCAGCAGTTACGCGGGAGGCGAGCAGTACTTC
TRBJ1-4	TRBV6-5	-	-	CASSYSITATNEKLFF	TGTGCCAGCAGTTACTCGATCACTGCAACTAATGAAAAACTGTTTTTT
TRBJ2-7	TRBV7-9	-	-	CASSLEGRIPYEQYF	TGTGCCAGCAGCTTAGAAGGGCGGATACCCTACGAGCAGTACTTC
TRBJ2-7	TRBV27	-	-	CASSRTASGITYEQYF	TGTGCCAGCAGTCGGACAGCGTCCGGGATAACCTACGAGCAGTACTTC
TRBJ2-3	TRBV15	-	-	CATSRDWDTEYF	TGTGCCACCAGCAGAGATTGGGACACGGAGTATTTT
TRBJ1-2	TRBV2	-	TRBD1	CASSGGQRYGYTF	TGTGCCAGCAGTGGGGGACAGCGCTATGGCTACACCTTC
TRBJ2-6	TRBV2	-	-	CASTRTHARGANVLTF	TGTGCCAGCACTAGGACCCACGCGAGGGGGGCCAACGTCCTGACTTTC
TRBJ2-7	TRBV5-4	-	TRBD1	CASSNRQGVHEQYF	TGTGCCAGCAGCAACAGACAGGGGGTCCACGAGCAGTACTTC
TRBJ1-6	TRBV19	once	TRBD1	CASSPQTGEASPLHF	TGTGCCAGTAGTCCTCAGACAGGGGAAGCTTCACCCCTCCACTTT